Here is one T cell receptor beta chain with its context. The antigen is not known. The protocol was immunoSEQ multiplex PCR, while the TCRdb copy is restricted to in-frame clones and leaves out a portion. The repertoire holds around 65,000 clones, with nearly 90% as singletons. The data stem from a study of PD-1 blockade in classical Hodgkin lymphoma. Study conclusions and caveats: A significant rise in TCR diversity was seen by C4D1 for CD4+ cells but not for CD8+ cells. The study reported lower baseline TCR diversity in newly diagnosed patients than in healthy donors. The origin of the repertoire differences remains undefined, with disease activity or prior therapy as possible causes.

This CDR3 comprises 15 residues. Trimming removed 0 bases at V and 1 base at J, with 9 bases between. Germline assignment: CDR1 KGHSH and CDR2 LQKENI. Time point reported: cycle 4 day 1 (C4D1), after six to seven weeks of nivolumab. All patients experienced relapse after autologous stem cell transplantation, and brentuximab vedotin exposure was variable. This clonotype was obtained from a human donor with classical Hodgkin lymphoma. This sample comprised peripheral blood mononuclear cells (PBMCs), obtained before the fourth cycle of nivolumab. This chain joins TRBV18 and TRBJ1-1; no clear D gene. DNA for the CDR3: TGTGCCAGCTCACCACCGAACAGCCCGAACACTGAAGCTTTCTTT. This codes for CASSPPNSPNTEAFF. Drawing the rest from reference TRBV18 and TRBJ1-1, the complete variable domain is NAGVMQNPRHLVRRRGQEARLRCSPMKGHSHVYWYRQLPEEGLKFMVYLQKENIIDESGMPKERFSAEFPKEGPSILRIQQVVRGDSAAYFCASSPPNSPNTEAFFGQGTRLTVV.